A selection of T cell receptor beta chains follows, all from one sample in a study of regulatory T cells in long-lasting Graves disease. TCRdb ran MiXCR on the multiplex PCR reads and lists one entry per CDR3 protein. The data contain hundreds of thousands of distinct CDR3 sequences, around 23% of them seen just once; the ten biggest clones take up approximately 14%. The input for sequencing was peripheral blood mononuclear cells (PBMCs), taken when the disease was refractory, from a patient treated with antithyroid drugs. The receptors were sampled from a female donor with Graves disease. CDR3s include the opening cysteine and the closing phenylalanine or tryptophan. The order of the fields is clone size, D gene, V gene, J gene, CDR3 protein, CDR3 DNA. D genes are given only for firm matches. Where a row states a size, it is once, few, many or the class of an expanded clone; other rows omit it.

many	-	TRBV7-9	TRBJ2-7	CASSLAGTSHEQYF	TGTGCCAGCAGCTTGGCAGGGACCAGCCACGAGCAGTACTTC
once	-	TRBV27	TRBJ1-1	CASFRGAEVFF	TGTGCCAGTTTCAGGGGCGCTGAAGTTTTCTTT
-	-	TRBV9	TRBJ2-5	CASSVLGRGETQYF	TGTGCCAGCAGCGTATTGGGCAGGGGAGAGACCCAGTACTTC
few	-	TRBV7-2	TRBJ1-2	CASSLPGPRGYGYTF	TGTGCCAGCAGCTTGCCCGGGCCTCGGGGCTATGGCTACACCTTC
few	TRBD1	TRBV3-1	TRBJ1-1	CASSQELRGHTEAFF	TGTGCCAGCAGCCAAGAGCTCAGGGGGCACACTGAAGCTTTCTTT
many	TRBD1	TRBV9	TRBJ1-2	CASSVGLGTGTFYGYTF	TGTGCCAGCAGCGTTGGCTTAGGGACAGGGACCTTTTATGGCTACACCTTC
many	TRBD1	TRBV27	TRBJ2-7	CASSSTTGTGTTYEQYF	TGTGCCAGCAGTTCAACCACCGGGACAGGAACCACCTACGAGCAGTACTTC
-	-	TRBV20-1	TRBJ2-7	CSVERESYEQYF	TGCAGCGTTGAGAGAGAGTCCTACGAGCAGTACTTC
-	-	TRBV5-6	TRBJ2-7	CASAGPYQGHEQYF	TGTGCCAGCGCTGGGCCATATCAGGGCCACGAGCAGTACTTC
-	TRBD2	TRBV27	TRBJ2-3	CASSLSRGLAGAFTDTQYF	TGTGCCAGCAGTTTATCGAGAGGTCTGGCGGGAGCCTTCACAGATACGCAGTATTTT
many	-	TRBV28	TRBJ2-3	CASSFGRPIDTQYF	TGTGCCAGCAGTTTCGGCAGGCCCATAGATACGCAGTATTTT
-	-	TRBV6-9	TRBJ2-5	CASSYLVTQYF	TGTGCCAGCAGTTACCTGGTAACCCAGTACTTC